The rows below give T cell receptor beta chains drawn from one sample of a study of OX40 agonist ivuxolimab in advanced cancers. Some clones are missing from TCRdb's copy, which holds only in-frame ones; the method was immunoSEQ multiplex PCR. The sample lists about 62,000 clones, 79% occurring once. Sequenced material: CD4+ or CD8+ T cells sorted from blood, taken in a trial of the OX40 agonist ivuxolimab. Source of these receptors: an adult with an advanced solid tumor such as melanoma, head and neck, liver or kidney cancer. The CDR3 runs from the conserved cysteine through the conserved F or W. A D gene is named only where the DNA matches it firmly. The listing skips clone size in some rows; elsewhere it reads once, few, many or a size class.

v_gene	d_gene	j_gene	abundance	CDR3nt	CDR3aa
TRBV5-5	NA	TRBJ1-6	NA	TGTGCCAGCAGCTTCTTGGGTCAGGTGATAGATTCACCCCTCCACTTT	CASSFLGQVIDSPLHF
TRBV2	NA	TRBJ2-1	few	TGTGCCAGCAGACCCGACAATGAGCAGTTCTTC	CASRPDNEQFF
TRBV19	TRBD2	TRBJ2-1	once	TGTGCCAGTAGTATTATTGGACTAGCGGGAGCCAATGAGCAGTTCTTC	CASSIIGLAGANEQFF
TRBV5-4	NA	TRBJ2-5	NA	TGTGCCAGCAGCTTGGAGGTGCAAGGGAAGACCCAGTACTTC	CASSLEVQGKTQYF
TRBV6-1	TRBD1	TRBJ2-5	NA	TGTGCCAGCAGTGAATCGAGACAGGGTTCGGTACAAGAGACCCAGTACTTC	CASSESRQGSVQETQYF
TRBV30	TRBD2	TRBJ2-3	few	TGTGCCTGGGCCCTAGCGGGAAGCACAGATACGCAGTATTTT	CAWALAGSTDTQYF
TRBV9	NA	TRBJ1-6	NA	TGTGCCAGCAGCGTAGAGGGCAGGCCTAATTCACCCCTCCACTTT	CASSVEGRPNSPLHF
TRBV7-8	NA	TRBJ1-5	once	TGTGCCAGCAGCTTAGCCGGGGGAGGCGGCAATCAGCCCCAGCATTTT	CASSLAGGGGNQPQHF
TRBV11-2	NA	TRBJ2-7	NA	TGTGCCAGCAGCTTAGTGTCCGGGGGCGGTTTCTACGAGCAGTACTTC	CASSLVSGGGFYEQYF
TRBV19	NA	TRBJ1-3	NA	TGTGCCAGTAGAGGGGACGGCACCTCTGGAAACACCATATATTTT	CASRGDGTSGNTIYF
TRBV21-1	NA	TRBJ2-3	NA	TGTGCCAGCAGCCAGACTAGCGGGAGTCCAGATACGCAGTATTTT	CASSQTSGSPDTQYF
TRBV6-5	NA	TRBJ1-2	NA	TGTGCCAGCAGTTACTCGGCACTTGGGGGGTACTATGGCTACACCTTC	CASSYSALGGYYGYTF
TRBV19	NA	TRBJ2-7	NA	TGTGCCAGTAGTATGGGGGACGGAACCTACGAGCAGTACTTC	CASSMGDGTYEQYF
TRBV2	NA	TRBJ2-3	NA	TGTGCCAGCACTCCCTGGGTAGCGGCAGATACGCAGTATTTT	CASTPWVAADTQYF
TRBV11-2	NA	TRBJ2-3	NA	TGTGCCAGCAGCTTAGCTGGGTTCACAGATACGCAGTATTTT	CASSLAGFTDTQYF
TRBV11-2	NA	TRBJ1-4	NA	TGTGCCAGCAGCTTAGGGCAGGGGTACGAAAAACTGTTTTTT	CASSLGQGYEKLFF
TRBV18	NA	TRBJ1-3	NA	TGTGCCAGCTCACCCCTCGGAAACACCATATATTTT	CASSPLGNTIYF
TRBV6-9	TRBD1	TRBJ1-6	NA	TGTGCCAGCAGTTACGGACAGGATCCACCCCTCCACTTT	CASSYGQDPPLHF
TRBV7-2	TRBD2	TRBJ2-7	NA	TGTGCCAGCAGCTTTCTAGCGGGAGGGGGAAGATCCTACGAGCAGTACTTC	CASSFLAGGGRSYEQYF
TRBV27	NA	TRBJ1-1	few	TGTGCCAGCAGCACGGGAGCCTTCGGAGCTTTCTTT	CASSTGAFGAFF
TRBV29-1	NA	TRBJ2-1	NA	TGCAGCCTCTCAATGGCCGACACAGGTGGCCCCTTCGATGAGCAGTTCTTC	CSLSMADTGGPFDEQFF
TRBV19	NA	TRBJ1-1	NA	TGTGCCAGTAGTATAGTTACGGCAGGGCGAGGTACTGAAGCTTTCTTT	CASSIVTAGRGTEAFF
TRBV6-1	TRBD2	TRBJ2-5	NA	TGTGCCAGCAGTGAAGGCGTAGTAGCGGGGGGGCTAGAGACCCAGTACTTC	CASSEGVVAGGLETQYF
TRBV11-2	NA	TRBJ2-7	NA	TGTGCCAGCAGCTTAGTGGAGGACCTCTCCTACGAGCAGTACTTC	CASSLVEDLSYEQYF
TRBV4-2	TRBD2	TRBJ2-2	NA	TGTGCCAGCAGCCAAGAGACTAGCATATACGGGGAGCTGTTTTTT	CASSQETSIYGELFF
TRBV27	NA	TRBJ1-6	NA	TGTGCCAGCAGTTCCTCGGGAGCTGCTAATTCACCCCTCCACTTT	CASSSSGAANSPLHF